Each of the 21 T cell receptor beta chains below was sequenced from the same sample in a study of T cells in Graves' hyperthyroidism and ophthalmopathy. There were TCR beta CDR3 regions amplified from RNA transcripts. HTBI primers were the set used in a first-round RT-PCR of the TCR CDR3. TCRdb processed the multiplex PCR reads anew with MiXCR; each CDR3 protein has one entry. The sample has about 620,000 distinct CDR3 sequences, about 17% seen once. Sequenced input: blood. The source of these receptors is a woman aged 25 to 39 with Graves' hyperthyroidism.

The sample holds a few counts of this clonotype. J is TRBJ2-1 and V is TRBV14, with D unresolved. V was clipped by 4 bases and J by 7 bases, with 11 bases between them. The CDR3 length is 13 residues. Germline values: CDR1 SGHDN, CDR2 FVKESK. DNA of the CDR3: TGTGCCAGCAGCCGGGCTTGGGGAAATGAGCAGTTCTTC. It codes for CASSRAWGNEQFF. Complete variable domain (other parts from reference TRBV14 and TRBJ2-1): EAGVTQFPSHSVIEKGQTVTLRCDPISGHDNLYWYRRVMGKEIKFLLHFVKESKQDESGMPNNRFLAERTGGTYSTLKVQPAELEDSGVYFCASSRAWGNEQFFGPGTRLTVL.

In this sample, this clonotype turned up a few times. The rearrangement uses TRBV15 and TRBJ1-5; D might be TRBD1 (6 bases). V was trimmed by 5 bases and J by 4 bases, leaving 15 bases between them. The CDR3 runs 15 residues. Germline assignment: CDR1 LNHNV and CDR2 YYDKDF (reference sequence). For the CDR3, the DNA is TGTGCCACCAGCGTAGAAAAACAGGGAAATCAGCCCCAGCATTTT. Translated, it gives CATSVEKQGNQPQHF. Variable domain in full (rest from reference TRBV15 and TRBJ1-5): DAMVIQNPRYQVTQFGKPVTLSCSQTLNHNVMYWYQQKSSQAPKLLFHYYDKDFNNEADTPDNFQSRRPNTSFCFLDIRSPGLGDTAMYLCATSVEKQGNQPQHFGDGTRLSIL.

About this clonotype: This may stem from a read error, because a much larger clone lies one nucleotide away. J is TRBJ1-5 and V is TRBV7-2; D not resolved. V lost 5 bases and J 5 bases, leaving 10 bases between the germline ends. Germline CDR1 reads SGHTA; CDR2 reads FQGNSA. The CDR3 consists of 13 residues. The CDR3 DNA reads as TGTGCCAGCAGCCCCCAGGAGCATCAGCCCCAGCATTTT. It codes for CASSPQEHQPQHF. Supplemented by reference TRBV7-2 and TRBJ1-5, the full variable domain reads GAGVSQSPSNKVTEKGKDVELRCDPISGHTALYWYRQSLGQGLEFLIYFQGNSAPDKSGLPSDRFSAERTGGSVSTLTIQRTQQEDSAVYLCASSPQEHQPQHFGDGTRLSIL.

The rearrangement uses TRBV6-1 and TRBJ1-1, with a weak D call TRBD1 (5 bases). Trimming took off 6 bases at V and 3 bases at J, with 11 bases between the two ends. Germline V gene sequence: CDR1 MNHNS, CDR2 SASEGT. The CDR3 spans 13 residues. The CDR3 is CASRSPTDTEAFF. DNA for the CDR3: TGTGCCAGCAGGTCCCCGACAGACACTGAAGCTTTCTTT.

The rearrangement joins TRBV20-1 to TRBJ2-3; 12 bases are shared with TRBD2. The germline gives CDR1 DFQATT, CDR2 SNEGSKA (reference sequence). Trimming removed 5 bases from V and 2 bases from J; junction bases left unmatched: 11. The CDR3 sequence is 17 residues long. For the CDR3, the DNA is TGCAGTGCTGGGGGCGCTAGCGGGAGGGCCCCCACAGATACGCAGTATTTT. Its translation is CSAGGASGRAPTDTQYF.

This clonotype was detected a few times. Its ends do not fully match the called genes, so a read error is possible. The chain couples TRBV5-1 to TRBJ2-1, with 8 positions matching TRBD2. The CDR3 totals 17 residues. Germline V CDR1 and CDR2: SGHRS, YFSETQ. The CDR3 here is CASSLVHPGTRPNEQFF. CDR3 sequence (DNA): TGCGCCAGCAGCTTGGTTCATCCTGGGACTAGGCCCAATGAACAGTTCTTC.

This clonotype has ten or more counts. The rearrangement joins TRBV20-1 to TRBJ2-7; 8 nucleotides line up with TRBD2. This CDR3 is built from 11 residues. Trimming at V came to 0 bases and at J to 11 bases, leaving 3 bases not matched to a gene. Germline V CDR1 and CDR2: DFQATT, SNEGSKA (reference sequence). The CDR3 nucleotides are TGCAGTGCTAGAGATTTGACTAGCGAGTACTTC. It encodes CSARDLTSEYF.

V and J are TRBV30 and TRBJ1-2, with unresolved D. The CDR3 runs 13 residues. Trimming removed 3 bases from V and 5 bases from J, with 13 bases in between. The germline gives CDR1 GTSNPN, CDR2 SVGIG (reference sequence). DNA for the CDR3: TGTGCCTGGAGGGGGTCCGTCTCTTATGGCTACACCTTC. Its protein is CAWRGSVSYGYTF.

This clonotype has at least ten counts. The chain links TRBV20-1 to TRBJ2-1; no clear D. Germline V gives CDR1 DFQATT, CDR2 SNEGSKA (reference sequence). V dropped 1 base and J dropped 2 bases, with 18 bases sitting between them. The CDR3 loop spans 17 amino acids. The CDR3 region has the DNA TGCAGTGCTAGAGGAATGAATCGAAAACTTGCCTACAATGAGCAGTTCTTC. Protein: CSARGMNRKLAYNEQFF.

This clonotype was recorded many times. The CDR3, as DNA: TGTGCCAGCAGCTCCCCTCTCGTAGTGGTAAACATGGGGAATGAGCAGTTCTTC. Its protein product is CASSSPLVVVNMGNEQFF. The chain employs TRBV11-2 and TRBJ2-1; D is unresolved. The CDR3 covers 18 residues. The V end was cut by 4 bases, the J end by 7 bases, with 26 bases between. Germline-derived CDR1 and CDR2 are SGHAT and FQNNGV.

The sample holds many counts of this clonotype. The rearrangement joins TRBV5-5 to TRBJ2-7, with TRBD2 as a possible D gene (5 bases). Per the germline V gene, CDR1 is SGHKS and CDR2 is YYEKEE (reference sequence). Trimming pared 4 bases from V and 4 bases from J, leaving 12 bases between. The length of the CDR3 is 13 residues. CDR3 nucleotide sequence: TGTGCCAGCAGCGGCGGGCCAGTTTACGAGCAGTACTTC. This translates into CASSGGPVYEQYF.

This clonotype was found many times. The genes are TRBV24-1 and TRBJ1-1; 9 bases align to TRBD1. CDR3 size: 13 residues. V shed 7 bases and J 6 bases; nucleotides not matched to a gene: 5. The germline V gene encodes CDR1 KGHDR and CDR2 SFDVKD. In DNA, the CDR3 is TGTGCCACCAGGAGGACAGGGGTTTCTGAAGCTTTCTTT. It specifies CATRRTGVSEAFF.

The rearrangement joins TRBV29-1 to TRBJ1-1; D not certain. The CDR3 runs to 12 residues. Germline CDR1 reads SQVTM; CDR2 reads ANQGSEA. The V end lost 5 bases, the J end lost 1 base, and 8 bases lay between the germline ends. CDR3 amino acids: CSVFDGNTEAFF. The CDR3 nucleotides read TGCAGCGTTTTCGACGGGAACACTGAAGCTTTCTTT.

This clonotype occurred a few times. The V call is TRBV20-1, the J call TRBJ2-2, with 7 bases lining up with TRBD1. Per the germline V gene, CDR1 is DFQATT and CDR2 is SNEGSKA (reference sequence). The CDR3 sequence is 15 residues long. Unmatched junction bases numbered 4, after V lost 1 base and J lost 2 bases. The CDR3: CSARGDSVNTGELFF. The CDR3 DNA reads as TGCAGTGCTAGAGGGGACAGCGTAAACACCGGGGAGCTGTTTTTT.

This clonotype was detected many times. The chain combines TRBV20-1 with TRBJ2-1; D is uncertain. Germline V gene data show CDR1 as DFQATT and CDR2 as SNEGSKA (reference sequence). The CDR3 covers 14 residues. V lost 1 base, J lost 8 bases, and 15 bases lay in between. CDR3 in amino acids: CSARGDSRADEQFF. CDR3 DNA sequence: TGCAGTGCTAGAGGTGACTCCCGAGCCGATGAGCAGTTCTTC.

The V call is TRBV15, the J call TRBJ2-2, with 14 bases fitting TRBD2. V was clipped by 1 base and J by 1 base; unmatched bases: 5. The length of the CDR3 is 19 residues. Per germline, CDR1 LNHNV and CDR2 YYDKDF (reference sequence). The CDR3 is CATSRASGLAGVNTGELFF. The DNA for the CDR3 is TGTGCCACCAGCAGAGCCTCGGGACTAGCGGGAGTGAACACCGGGGAGCTGTTTTTT.

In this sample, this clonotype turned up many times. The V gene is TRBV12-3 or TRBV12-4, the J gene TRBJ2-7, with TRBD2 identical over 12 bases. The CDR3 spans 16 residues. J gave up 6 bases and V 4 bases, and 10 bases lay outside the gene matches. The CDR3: CASSSTPSGRAREQYF. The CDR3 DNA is TGTGCCAGCAGTTCGACTCCTAGCGGGAGGGCCCGCGAGCAGTACTTC.

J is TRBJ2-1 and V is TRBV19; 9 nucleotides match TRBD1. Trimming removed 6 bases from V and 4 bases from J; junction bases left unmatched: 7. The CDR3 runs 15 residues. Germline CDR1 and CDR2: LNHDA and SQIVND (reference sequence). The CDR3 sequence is CASRPSGQGYNEQFF. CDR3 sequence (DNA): TGTGCCAGTAGGCCAAGCGGACAGGGGTACAATGAGCAGTTCTTC.

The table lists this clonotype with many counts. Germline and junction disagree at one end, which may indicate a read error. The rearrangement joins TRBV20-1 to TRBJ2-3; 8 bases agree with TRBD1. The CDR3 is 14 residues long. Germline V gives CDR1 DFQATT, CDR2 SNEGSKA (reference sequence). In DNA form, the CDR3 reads TGCAGCGCTAACAGGGGGACTAGCACAGATACGCAGTATTTT. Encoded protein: CSANRGTSTDTQYF.

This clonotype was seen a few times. The CDR3 protein is CASSKKFRRGDGTEAFF. The CDR3 region has the DNA TGTGCCAGCAGCAAAAAATTTAGGAGGGGAGATGGCACTGAAGCTTTCTTT. This chain connects TRBV7-3 to TRBJ1-1; possibly TRBD1 for D (5 bases). Germline V gene data show CDR1 as SGHTA and CDR2 as FQGTGA. The CDR3 sequence is 17 residues long. Trimming removed 5 bases at V and 4 bases at J, with 23 bases between.

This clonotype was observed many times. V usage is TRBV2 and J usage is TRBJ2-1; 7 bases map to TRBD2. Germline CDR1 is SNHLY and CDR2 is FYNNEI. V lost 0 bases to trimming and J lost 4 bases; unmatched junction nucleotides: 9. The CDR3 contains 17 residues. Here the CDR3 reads CASSEAHRGELYNEQFF. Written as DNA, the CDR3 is TGTGCCAGCAGTGAAGCGCATCGGGGGGAATTATACAATGAGCAGTTCTTC.